The source of this T cell receptor beta chain is a study of cytomegalovirus exposure and HLA in healthy donors. Whole-study findings and limits: DRB1 showed the most TCR associations and HLA-C the fewest in a later analysis, as rates varied by HLA locus. The authors reported that TCR beta sequences could predict HLA-A and HLA-B alleles. These predictions were accurate for most subjects in the first cohort.

This clone was seen a few times. Its target is unknown. The CDR3 consists of 15 residues. Per the germline V gene, CDR1 is MDHEN and CDR2 is SYDVKM. Losses at the gene ends were 7 bases for V and 5 bases for J; bases not matched to a gene: 13. Primers for the PCR totalled 60 Vbeta and 13 Jbeta. Sequencing was performed with immunoSEQ multiplex PCR; in TCRdb, only in-frame clones are kept and a portion is missing. Seen here are more than 150,000 clones, less than 80% observed once, and the top ten hold around 1.5%. This receptor was taken from a man between 18 and 29 years old in good health and CMV-seronegative. This sequence joins TRBV28 and TRBJ1-2; 7 bases fit TRBD1. The sample was PBMCs. The DNA of the CDR3 is TGTGCCAGCACCCTACCGGGACAGATTCTTTATGGCTACACCTTC. Translating it yields CASTLPGQILYGYTF.